Sequencing of this TCR beta chain was carried out in a study of beta chain features in type 1 diabetes. About the research overall: Approximately 100 million sorted cells were examined across all samples.

This clone was recorded a few times. Its specificity is not known. Per germline, CDR1 SGHAT and CDR2 FQDESV (reference sequence). The ends lost 4 bases at V and 1 base at J; junction bases unmatched: 5. The CDR3 runs to 15 residues. Since all of the isolated RNA was reverse transcribed, expressed TCRB transcripts were what got sequenced. Assay used: immunoSEQ multiplex PCR; TCRdb lists only in-frame clones, some missing. The table includes hundreds of thousands of clones, 30% detected once. Study results and caveats: The similarity of naive, central memory and Treg TCRB repertoires appeared greater among patients than among healthy donors.

Sequencing input: naive CD4+ T cells from blood. The chain has TRBV11-1 and TRBJ2-3, with 7 bases that match TRBD2. The sequence came from a man in his late teens or twenties in good health. The CDR3 DNA is TGTGCCAGCAGCTCCAGCGGGGTCGGCACAGATACGCAGTATTTT. This gives the protein CASSSSGVGTDTQYF.